This TCR beta chain was profiled in a study of shared clonotypes between healthy human individuals (dated by TCRdb to the early 2020s). Describing the broader study: The cohort comprised a couple of women and three men aged 18 to 49 years. For each donor, three plates each were used for CD4 naive and CD4 memory, two plates were used for CD8 naive, and one plate was used for CD8 memory. The study deeply sequenced blood TCR repertoires of five healthy adults to estimate repertoire size and the extent of clonotype sharing between individuals. To increase sequencing depth and limit assay-specific biases, TCR repertoire library preparation and sequencing were carried out by different laboratories using diverse techniques. Each donor's leukapheresis produced roughly between roughly 0.85 and 9.5 billion PBMCs.

A note on this clone: The antigen it binds to is not known. Nothing much larger sits one base from this clone, and base qualities are not available.

What the authors observed across the whole study: The small number of donors limited the genetic and exposure-history diversity represented. Clonotypes shared by all four sorted-subset donors showed higher generation probabilities than non-shared clonotypes. Incomplete sequencing was indicated by rarefaction of sorted-subset datasets, despite the large sequencing depth. Based on pairwise subsampling, the degree of clonotype sharing among donors was expected to be affected by sequencing depth. Across a handful of donors, 5% to 6% of naive CD4, roughly 3.5% of naive CD8, about 2% of memory CD4, and around 0.4% of memory CD8 clonotypes were shared. Naive subsets generally had larger estimated clonotype richness than memory subsets. Sampling was restricted to blood, and TCR repertoires in tissues likely differ from the TCR repertoires found in blood.

Using the deep immunoSEQ assay, TCR CDR3 regions were amplified from genomic DNA by multiplex PCR. Extracted genomic DNA from each cell subset was distributed evenly across all wells of several immunoSEQ 96-well plates, and each plate was treated as a replicate. For sorted subsets, 200 to 250 ng of genomic DNA, equivalent to roughly 30,000 T cell genomes, went into each replicate PCR. Purified libraries were measured with a Qubit 3.0 fluorometer, size-checked on a Bioanalyzer 2100, and measured again with the KAPA Library Quantification kit. Each immunoSEQ 96-well plate was sequenced on its own single-read 150-cycle Illumina NextSeq 550 flow cell. The authors processed their data as follows. Because the immunoSEQ output held only junctional sequences and lacked quality scores, the filtering could not match the filtering applied to full-length reads. To assign V/J genes and CDR3, sequences were annotated using PyIR, a Python wrapper for IgBLAST v1.9, with IMGT germline references. Reads with weak V/J assignments (E-value above 1e-6), missing CDR3, stop codons, out-of-frame junctions, or ambiguous translated residues were removed. A V3J clonotype was defined by an identical inferred V gene, J gene, and CDR3 amino acid sequence. Percentage overlap between repertoires was computed as shared unique clonotypes divided by the size of the smaller repertoire. Richness of each repertoire was evaluated using RTK rarefaction, the Chao1 estimator, and Recon v2.1 estimates of unobserved clonotypes. For all TCRbeta clonotypes obtained by the gDNA method from several donors, generation probabilities were computed with OLGA. Here the immuneACCESS table is served through TCRdb, limited to in-frame sequences with V and J called. Missing clones are a known gap in these copies; in checked studies unresolved V genes cover under half, and the rest lacks a known reason. The V and J calls and clone size are taken from that table; D and trimming were inferred from the DNA. Across this sample there are about 580,000 clones, with 95% to 98% seen only once. 0.3% to 0.35% of the sample is in the top ten clones.

For the CD8 naive samples, CD45RO-negative cells were positively selected for CCR7, yielding a CD45RA+CCR7+ population from which TemRA cells were excluded. Healthy HIV-negative adults with no recently reported acute infections or vaccinations were included as donors. Every donor was a Caucasian adult living in Nashville, Tennessee, USA. After blood collection by leukapheresis, PBMCs were isolated using Ficoll-Histopaque density gradient centrifugation and then cryopreserved in the vapor phase of liquid nitrogen. Analytical flow cytometry was used to check the purity and quantity of every magnetically sorted T cell population. Genomic DNA was isolated from every sorted fraction and measured by UV absorbance on a Nanodrop 2000c. The clonotype originates from a man in his thirties or forties in good health. Sequenced: naive CD8+ T cells sorted from blood. What this sample's cell subset or site label stands for: CD45RA+CCR7+.

The CDR3 region reads CASNFYSGELFF. The nucleotide sequence is TGTGCCAGCAATTTTTATTCCGGGGAGCTGTTTTTT. The sequence joins TRBV6-1 to TRBJ2-2, with no confidently assigned D gene. As encoded in the germline V gene, CDR1 is MNHNS while CDR2 is SASEGT. V and J lose 7 bases and 6 bases, and a span of 9 bases separates them. Taken from cysteine to phenylalanine, the CDR3 has 12 residues. CDR3 DNA only is kept here, 36 bases in frame from base 1.